This T cell receptor beta chain appears in the sequencing data of a study of blood T cell repertoires in COVID-19. The CDR3 length is 16 residues. V dropped 0 bases and J dropped 5 bases, with 12 bases sitting between them. CDR1 and CDR2 from the germline V gene are SGDLS and YYNGEE. TCRdb's table, derived via immunoSEQ multiplex PCR, lists solely in-frame clones and lacks some. Seen here are 130,000 to 150,000 clones, roughly 85% observed once, and the top ten hold roughly 8%. The chain recombines TRBV9 with TRBJ1-6, with TRBD1 as a possible D gene (6 bases). The clonotype comes from a woman aged 60-70 years with COVID-19, enrolled during active disease. The sequenced sample was peripheral blood. Here the CDR3 DNA reads TGTGCCAGCAGCGTAGGTCCAGGGGCGGATAATTCACCCCTCCACTTT. It codes for CASSVGPGADNSPLHF.